This T cell receptor beta chain appears in the sequencing data of a study of blood T cell repertoires in COVID-19. As for the study in general: The United States, Italy and Spain supplied acute and convalescent COVID-19 samples. PBMCs, B-cell-depleted T cells, or T cells were the source of the cDNA or gDNA that made up the material.

The length of the CDR3 is 14 residues. The germline V gene encodes CDR1 LNHDA and CDR2 SQIVND (reference sequence). Trimming shortened V by 1 base and J by 2 bases, and 7 bases separated the two germline ends. As processed by the authors: Reference gene primer amplification in the assay estimated nucleated cell counts. Data came from immunoSEQ multiplex PCR; TCRdb stores just in-frame clones and leaves some out. V, J and clone size are taken as reported in that table, and D and trimming were inferred from the DNA itself. The sample lists under 130,000 clones; about 91% were seen once. V gene TRBV19 combines with J gene TRBJ2-3; a weak D match, TRBD2 (5 bases). This sequence was found in a human donor in a cohort sampled during active COVID-19. The sequencing sample was made of peripheral blood. This chain's CDR3 is CASSIGGDTDTQYF. The CDR3 region has the DNA TGTGCCAGTAGTATAGGGGGAGACACAGATACGCAGTATTTT.